Included here is one T cell receptor (beta chain) sequence, with context. This CDR3 has 13 residues. V lost 4 bases, J lost 2 bases, and 12 bases lay in between. CDR1 and CDR2 from the germline V gene are SQVTM and ANQGSEA. Profiled with immunoSEQ multiplex PCR; TCRdb holds only in-frame clones, not every one. The sample contains around 15,000 clones, around four fifths of which appear only once. The data stem from a study of blood T cell repertoires in COVID-19. V gene TRBV29-1 combines with J gene TRBJ2-7; weak D call: TRBD1 (6 bases). Sequenced sample: peripheral blood. The sequence came from a man in his forties or fifties with active or convalescent COVID-19. CDR3 nucleotides: TGCAGCGTTGTTCCGGACAGCACCTACGAGCAGTACTTC. This sequence encodes CSVVPDSTYEQYF.